Below are 30 T cell receptor delta chains sequenced from a single sample in a study of gamma-delta T cells after stem cell transplantation. TCRdb re-called the RT-PCR reads via CATT. In the table there are about 5,700 delta-chain clones, less than 2.5% of which are singletons. Sequences were obtained from gamma-delta T cells. These receptors all stem from a human donor. It is not recorded whose cells these are; they may come from a transplant donor.

This clone was seen many times. A far larger clone lies a single base away; this is likely a read error. This sample includes further DNA sequences coding for the same CDR3. The V and J genes are TRDV2 and TRDJ1, with a weak D call TRDD3 (5 bases). The CDR3 totals 15 residues. Germline values: CDR1 GEAIGNYY, CDR2 EKD. The CDR3 sequence is CACDTVGLYTDKLIF. CDR3 bases: TGTGCCTGCGACACCGTGGGATTGTACACCGATAAACTCATCTTT.

This clone was counted between two and nine times. This could be a read error, since a much larger clone is one nucleotide away. Different DNA sequences within this sample yield the same CDR3. The J gene is TRDJ1, the V gene TRDV2; 13 bases map to TRDD3. The CDR3 runs to 17 residues. Germline values: CDR1 GEAIGNYY, CDR2 EKD. This CDR3 is CACDAVLGDTSSDKLIF. The CDR3 DNA sequence: TGTGCCTGTGACGCTGTACTGGGGGATACGTCGAGCGATAAACTCATTTTT.

In this sample, this clone turned up a few times. TCRdb has a much larger clone's protein, which differs at residue 5 from the translation of this DNA, likely because of a read error; what is shown is the protein translated from the DNA. This sequence joins TRDV2 and TRDJ1; TRDD3 agrees at 7 bases. J lost 0 bases, V lost 3 bases, and 18 bases had no gene match. This CDR3 contains 19 residues. Germline-derived CDR1 and CDR2 are GEAIGNYY and EKD. Written as DNA, the CDR3 is TGTGCCTGTGACGCCGTATCGAAGCTGGGGGTCCAGTACACCGATAAACTCATCTTT. The encoded protein is CACDAVSKLGVQYTDKLIF.

The chain has TRDV2 and TRDJ1; 9 nucleotides agree with TRDD3. The CDR3 has 17 amino acids. Germline CDR1 GEAIGNYY, CDR2 EKD. Trimming removed 3 bases from V and 0 bases from J; junction bases left unmatched: 10. CDR3 DNA sequence: TGTGCCTGTGACGGGCTTACTGGGGGACAATACACCGATAAACTCATCTTT. Amino acid sequence: CACDGLTGGQYTDKLIF.

Within the sample, this clone is medium-sized. The rearrangement uses TRDV2 and TRDJ1; 7 bases match TRDD3. V shed 3 bases, J shed 4 bases, and the junction held 10 bases outside the gene matches. CDR1 GEAIGNYY and CDR2 EKD come from the germline V gene. The length of the CDR3 is 15 residues. The CDR3 DNA reads as TGTGCCTGTGACGGGCTGGGGGCCCCCGGCGATAAACTCATCTTT. It yields the protein CACDGLGAPGDKLIF.

Note on this clone: Translating this DNA gives a protein that differs at residue 3 from the TCRdb one, which belongs to a much larger clone; a read error is likely, and the protein shown is this translation. V gene TRDV2 combines with J gene TRDJ1; TRDD3 aligns across 9 bases. CDR1 and CDR2 from the germline V gene are GEAIGNYY and EKD. The CDR3 loop spans 19 amino acids. DNA for the CDR3: TGTGCCGGTGACCCCCTACGGGACTGGGGATACGGAAACTTCGATAAACTCATCTTT. It codes for CAGDPLRDWGYGNFDKLIF.

There are a few counts of this clone. A far larger clone lies a single base away; this is likely a read error. The chain joins TRDV2 to TRDJ3; 13 positions match TRDD3. The CDR3 consists of 21 residues. Germline CDR1 is GEAIGNYY and CDR2 is EKD. In DNA, the CDR3 is TGTGCCCGTGACACCGTACTGGGGGATACGCACTACTCCTGGGACACCCGACAGATGTTTTTC. Amino acid sequence: CARDTVLGDTHYSWDTRQMFF.

Regarding this clone: TCRdb records a much larger clone's protein for this DNA, with a difference at residue 10 that likely arises from a read error; the protein given is the translation of the DNA. The chain combines TRDV2 with TRDJ2; tentatively, D is TRDD3 (6 bases). Germline V gives CDR1 GEAIGNYY, CDR2 EKD. There are 15 residues in the CDR3. The CDR3 region is CACDLLGSLAAQLFF. CDR3 DNA: TGTGCCTGTGACTTACTGGGCTCTTTGGCAGCACAACTCTTCTTT.

On this clone: TCRdb's protein for this DNA is that of a much larger clone and differs from the translation at residue 14, likely a read error; the protein shown is the DNA translation. This chain uses TRDV2 with TRDJ1; 10 bases align to TRDD3. Germline V gives CDR1 GEAIGNYY, CDR2 EKD. The length of the CDR3 is 17 residues. CDR3 amino acids: CACDRLGGYGYTDNLIF. DNA for the CDR3: TGTGCCTGTGACCGACTCGGGGGATACGGATACACCGATAACCTCATCTTT.

This clone has more than one count but fewer than ten. A much larger clone lies a single base off, so this may be a read error. The same CDR3 also results from other DNA sequences found in this sample. The chain couples TRDV2 to TRDJ1, with unresolved D. V gave up 0 bases and J gave up 2 bases, with 15 bases separating them. CDR3 length: 16 residues. Germline-derived CDR1 and CDR2 are GEAIGNYY and EKD. The CDR3 sequence: CACDTVVRGLTDKLIF. The CDR3 nucleotides read TGTGCCTGTGACACCGTCGTAAGAGGACTAACCGATAAACTCATCTTT.

This clone was detected a few times. This DNA's translation and the protein TCRdb lists, from a much larger clone, do not match at residue 11, likely due to a read error; the protein shown is translated from the DNA. The chain recombines TRDV2 with TRDJ1, with TRDD3 matching over 10 bases. There are 18 residues in the CDR3. The germline V gene encodes CDR1 GEAIGNYY and CDR2 EKD. V dropped 3 bases and J dropped 3; count of bases not matched to a gene: 15. The CDR3 region has the DNA TGTGCCTGTGACGACCTATTACTGGGGGATGCGCAATCCGATAAACTCATCTTT. Translated: CACDDLLLGDAQSDKLIF.

Only a few counts were recorded for this clone. A read error is possible here, since a much larger clone lies one base away. The J gene is TRDJ1, the V gene TRDV2; 8 bases are shared with TRDD3. Germline CDR1 GEAIGNYY, CDR2 EKD. This CDR3 comprises 14 residues. V shed 0 bases and J 3 bases; nucleotides not matched to a gene: 2. The CDR3 protein is CACDTMGDPDKLIF. DNA for the CDR3: TGTGCCTGTGACACCATGGGGGATCCCGATAAACTCATCTTT.

The table lists this clone with a few counts. The protein TCRdb gives is from a much larger clone and does not agree with this DNA's translation at residues 5 and 6, likely a read error; the protein shown here comes from the DNA. The chain links TRDV2 to TRDJ1; TRDD3 matches 10 bases. The CDR3 has 17 residues. Looked up from germline, CDR1 is GEAIGNYY and CDR2 is EKD. Losses at the gene ends were 3 bases for V and 4 bases for J; bases not matched to a gene: 13. Here the CDR3 DNA reads TGTGCCTGTGACCACATACTGGGGGATCTGAAGTACGATAAACTCATCTTT. This translates into CACDHILGDLKYDKLIF.

As regards this clone: The protein TCRdb gives is from a much larger clone and does not agree with this DNA's translation at residue 3, likely a read error; the protein shown here comes from the DNA. This chain links TRDV2 with TRDJ1; 12 bases line up with TRDD3. This CDR3 has 17 amino acids. CDR1 and CDR2 from the germline V gene are GEAIGNYY and EKD. For the CDR3, the DNA is TGTGCCCGTGACACCCTCGCTGGGGGATACGCAGGCGATAAACTCATCTTT. Protein sequence: CARDTLAGGYAGDKLIF.

Points on this clone: A far larger clone is off by one base, so a read error is likely. The sample has other DNA sequences that encode this CDR3 too. V and J are TRDV2 and TRDJ1; 10 bases match TRDD3. After removal of 4 bases from V and 1 base from J, the junction contained 17 bases not matched to a gene. The length of the CDR3 is 19 residues. Germline-derived CDR1 and CDR2 are GEAIGNYY and EKD. CDR3 DNA sequence: TGTGCCTGTGATCGTCTCAGCGGGGGATACGCGGGGATCACCGATAAACTCATCTTT. Translation: CACDRLSGGYAGITDKLIF.

This clone is classed as medium-sized. A read error is the likely source, as a far larger clone sits one nucleotide away. This chain connects TRDV2 to TRDJ1; 13 positions match TRDD3. Per the germline V gene, CDR1 is GEAIGNYY and CDR2 is EKD. This CDR3 region has 19 residues. J gave up 0 bases and V 5 bases, and 14 bases lay outside the gene matches. CDR3 sequence: CACGAVLGDTLSNTDKLIF. The CDR3 DNA sequence: TGTGCCTGTGGCGCTGTACTGGGGGATACGCTATCCAACACCGATAAACTCATCTTT.

In the case of this clone: Given a far larger clone just one base away, this is likely a sequencing read error. Additional DNA sequences in this sample encode the identical CDR3. The genes are TRDV2 and TRDJ1; 7 bases are shared with TRDD3. Trimming removed 2 bases from V and 0 bases from J; junction bases left unmatched: 8. Germline V CDR1 and CDR2: GEAIGNYY, EKD. This CDR3 has 16 amino acids. The CDR3 sequence is CACDMAGGSDTDKLIF. CDR3 in DNA: TGTGCCTGTGACATGGCCGGGGGATCCGACACCGATAAACTCATCTTT.

Details on this clone: The TCRdb protein, from a much larger clone, departs from this DNA's translation at residue 4, likely by read error; the protein shown derives from the DNA. The rearrangement links TRDV2 to TRDJ1; D may be TRDD2 (6 bases). CDR1 and CDR2 from the germline V gene are GEAIGNYY and EKD. Trimming removed 5 bases from V and 0 bases from J, with 18 bases in between. This CDR3 region has 16 residues. As DNA, the CDR3 is TGTGCCTGTGCCGCCGTCCTACGGGGGTACACCGATAAACTCATCTTT. Its translation: CACAAVLRGYTDKLIF.

The table lists this clone with a few counts. The protein held in TCRdb is that of a much larger clone and does not match this DNA's translation at residue 10, likely because of a read error; the protein shown is translated from the DNA. The chain recombines TRDV2 with TRDJ1, with 8 bases lining up with TRDD3. CDR1 GEAIGNYY and CDR2 EKD come from the germline V gene. The CDR3 extends over 18 amino acids. With V trimmed by 3 bases and J by 0 bases, 14 bases remained unmatched. This CDR3 reads CACDAIMGDSQHTDKLIF. CDR3 bases: TGTGCCTGTGACGCAATAATGGGGGATTCGCAACACACCGATAAACTCATCTTT.

For this clone: A read error likely explains this, since a far larger clone differs by one base. Different DNA sequences within this sample yield the same CDR3. This chain connects TRDV2 to TRDJ1; 8 bases are shared with TRDD3. The CDR3 loop spans 16 amino acids. Germline loops: CDR1 GEAIGNYY, CDR2 EKD. The DNA of the CDR3 is TGTGCCTGTGACGGGCTACTGGGGGCCTACACCGACAAACTCATCTTT. Translated, it gives CACDGLLGAYTDKLIF.

This clone was detected a few times. The TCRdb protein, from a much larger clone, departs from this DNA's translation at residue 11, likely by read error; the protein shown derives from the DNA. The chain has TRDV2 and TRDJ1; 9 positions agree with TRDD2. The length of the CDR3 is 20 residues. Germline trimming cut 3 bases from V and 7 bases from J; bases unmatched to any gene: 26. CDR1 and CDR2 (germline): GEAIGNYY, EKD. CDR3 amino acids: CACDAVPSYERIRGDGKLIF. CDR3 DNA: TGTGCCTGTGACGCCGTTCCTTCCTACGAAAGGATACGCGGAGACGGTAAACTCATCTTT.

Points on this clone: This DNA's translation differs at residue 5 from TCRdb's protein, which comes from a much larger clone; a read error is likely, and the protein shown is translated from the DNA. Other DNA sequences in this specimen translate into the identical CDR3. The rearrangement joins TRDV2 to TRDJ3, with 7 bases identical to TRDD3. CDR1 and CDR2 from the germline V gene are GEAIGNYY and EKD. V lost 1 base to trimming and J lost 0 bases; unmatched junction nucleotides: 8. The CDR3 sequence is 19 residues long. This chain's CDR3 is CACDTLGEPSSWDTRQMFF. The CDR3 coding sequence is TGTGCCTGTGACACGTTGGGGGAGCCAAGCTCCTGGGACACCCGACAGATGTTTTTC.

In regard to this clone: The protein given by TCRdb reflects a much larger clone and differs at residue 11 from this DNA's translation, likely from a read error; the protein shown is the DNA's translation. The chain links TRDV2 to TRDJ1, with 10 bases identical to TRDD3. The length of the CDR3 is 15 residues. Germline V gene lookup returns CDR1 GEAIGNYY and CDR2 EKD. The CDR3 loop reads CACDTVGGYTVKLIF. CDR3 coding DNA: TGTGCCTGTGACACCGTTGGGGGATACACCGTTAAACTCATCTTT.

Notes on this clone: This DNA translates differently at residue 8 from the TCRdb protein, which is that of a much larger clone; a read error is likely, and the protein shown is the DNA's own translation. This chain uses TRDV2 with TRDJ1; D perhaps matches TRDD3 (6 bases). V lost 1 base and J lost 1, with 15 bases in between. This CDR3 is built from 16 residues. Per germline, CDR1 GEAIGNYY and CDR2 EKD. The CDR3 coding sequence is TGTGCCTGTGACACGGTTCTTGCTGGGGCCACCGATAAACTCATCTTT. Protein product: CACDTVLAGATDKLIF.

Concerning this clone itself: A single base is all that separates this from a far larger clone, so a read error is likely. Other DNA sequences in this specimen translate into the identical CDR3. The chain is built from TRDV2 and TRDJ1, with D uncertain. The CDR3 has 15 residues. Germline CDR1 is GEAIGNYY and CDR2 is EKD. This CDR3 reads CACDTVMDQRDKLIF. DNA of the CDR3: TGTGCCTGTGACACCGTAATGGACCAGCGCGATAAGCTCATCTTT.

About this clone itself: This DNA translates differently at residue 15 from the TCRdb protein, which is that of a much larger clone; a read error is likely, and the protein shown is the DNA's own translation. This chain uses TRDV2 with TRDJ1; 12 positions agree with TRDD3. Germline lookup yields CDR1 GEAIGNYY and CDR2 EKD. The CDR3 consists of 20 residues. The junction had 17 bases not matched to a gene; V was cut back by 0 bases and J by 4 bases. The CDR3 bases are TGTGCCTGTGACACCGTACAGGGGTTCCCTACTGGGGGATACAGCGATAAACTCATCTTT. Translated, it gives CACDTVQGFPTGGYSDKLIF.

This clone turned up a few times. TCRdb has a much larger clone's protein, which differs at residue 7 from the translation of this DNA, likely because of a read error; what is shown is the protein translated from the DNA. V and J are TRDV2 and TRDJ1; D is unclear. V gave up 3 bases and J gave up 0 bases, with 16 bases separating them. The CDR3 is 16 amino acids. Germline V gene data show CDR1 as GEAIGNYY and CDR2 as EKD. For the CDR3, the DNA is TGTGCCTGTGACCTCGTATCCGGCTCGAACACCGATAAACTCATCTTT. The encoded protein is CACDLVSGSNTDKLIF.

This clone was observed a handful of times. This probably arose from a read error, given a far larger clone one base away. Other DNA sequences in this specimen translate into the identical CDR3. V is TRDV2 and J is TRDJ2, with a possible D match to TRDD3 (6 bases). Per germline, CDR1 GEAIGNYY and CDR2 EKD. This CDR3 region has 15 residues. The DNA of the CDR3 is TGTGCCTGTGACTTACTGGGCTCTTTGACAGCACAGCTCTTCTTT. It encodes CACDLLGSLTAQLFF.

In its sample, this clone was seen a few times. This likely reflects a read error, since a far larger clone is one base away. The same CDR3 is also encoded by other DNA sequences in this sample. V gene TRDV2 combines with J gene TRDJ1; TRDD3 matches at 8 bases. V shed 2 bases and J 0 bases; nucleotides not matched to a gene: 16. This CDR3 spans 19 amino acids. Germline CDR1 reads GEAIGNYY; CDR2 reads EKD. CDR3 sequence (DNA): TGTGCCTGTGACAACTTGTCCTTTGGGGATACTGCTCACACCGATAAACTCATCTTT. This sequence encodes CACDNLSFGDTAHTDKLIF.

A few counts support this clone. V and J are TRDV2 and TRDJ3; TRDD3 matches 12 bases. V dropped 3 bases and J dropped 0; count of bases not matched to a gene: 5. Germline V lookup: CDR1 GEAIGNYY, CDR2 EKD. The CDR3 spans 19 residues. The CDR3 DNA follows: TGTGCCTGTGACTCACTGGGGGATACCCTCTCCTGGGACACCCGACAGATGTTTTTC. It yields the protein CACDSLGDTLSWDTRQMFF.